The clone carrying this T cell receptor beta chain has a handful of counts. Its target is unknown. These data come from a study of memory CD4+ T cells and cytomegalovirus serostatus. Whole-study context: Healthy Belgian adult donors included fewer than 10 CMV-positive and some 24 CMV-negative people. Study-wide results and caveats: Median bootstrapped AUC for CMV status was approximately 0.95 originally, about 0.9 US-trained.

Per the original data handling: After removing out-of-frame reads, over 2 million distinct TCRbeta sequences remained. Here immunoSEQ multiplex PCR was the method, and the copy in TCRdb shows in-frame clones only, minus some. The D gene and trimming were derived from the DNA, and the V and J assignments and clone size from that table. Counted here are 45,000 to 55,000 clones, around 77% occurring once; the ten biggest clones make up more than 1.5%. Single viable CD3+CD4+CD8-CD45RO+ cells were sorted as the memory CD4+ T cells. Germline V gives CDR1 SGHRS, CDR2 YFSETQ. This CDR3 contains 17 residues. V lost 0 bases to trimming and J lost 2 bases; unmatched junction nucleotides: 9.

This chain joins TRBV5-1 and TRBJ2-5; TRBD1 aligns across 8 bases. The sequenced sample was memory CD4+ T cells from blood. This TCR was sampled from an adult in good health and CMV-seronegative. CDR3 loop: CASSLAAGQGNQETQYF. In DNA form, the CDR3 reads TGCGCCAGCAGCTTGGCCGCAGGACAGGGAAATCAAGAGACCCAGTACTTC.